This entry lists 24 T cell receptor beta chains sequenced from one sample in a study of identifying expanded T cells in peripheral blood. TCRdb's table, derived via immunoSEQ multiplex PCR, lists solely in-frame clones and lacks some. The repertoire holds approximately 92,000 clones, with around 83% as singletons. Material: blood. The receptors were sampled from a person between 18 and 69 years old in good health.

The chain joins TRBV11-2 to TRBJ1-1, with TRBD1 matching over 11 bases. V lost 2 bases to trimming and J lost 4 bases; unmatched junction nucleotides: 9. The CDR3 consists of 17 residues. Germline CDR1 and CDR2: SGHAT and FQNNGV. The CDR3 is CASSLRVSGTGGTEAFF. The CDR3 DNA reads TGTGCCAGCAGCTTACGAGTTTCGGGGACAGGGGGCACTGAAGCTTTCTTT.

This clone was detected only once. The chain uses TRBV19 and TRBJ2-1; D is perhaps TRBD1 (5 bases). The CDR3 covers 14 residues. Germline V lookup: CDR1 LNHDA, CDR2 SQIVND (reference sequence). The V gene lost 8 bases and the J gene lost 5 bases, with 16 bases spanning the gap. CDR3 DNA: TGTGCCAGTTCCCTGGGGCCCTTCCACAATGAGCAGTTCTTC. Translating gives CASSLGPFHNEQFF.

The chain employs TRBV7-2 and TRBJ1-5, with 8 positions matching TRBD1. CDR1 and CDR2 (germline): SGHTA, FQGNSA. The J segment lost 4 bases and the V segment lost 5 bases, leaving 7 bases of the junction unmatched. This CDR3 contains 15 residues. CDR3 in amino acids: CASSRTGGTNQPQHF. In DNA form, the CDR3 reads TGTGCCAGCAGCCGTACAGGGGGGACAAATCAGCCCCAGCATTTT. The full variable domain, in which reference TRBV7-2 and TRBJ1-5 provide the parts outside the CDR3, is GAGVSQSPSNKVTEKGKDVELRCDPISGHTALYWYRQSLGQGLEFLIYFQGNSAPDKSGLPSDRFSAERTGGSVSTLTIQRTQQEDSAVYLCASSRTGGTNQPQHFGDGTRLSIL.

A note on this clone: A junction end diverges from the germline sequence, so it may reflect a read error. The chain employs TRBV29-1 and TRBJ2-1; D remains unclear. Germline assignment: CDR1 SQVTM and CDR2 ANQGSEA. CDR3 length: 13 residues. CDR3 sequence: CSAESLLGNEQFF. CDR3 in DNA: TGCAGCGCTGAATCGTTACTGGGCAATGAGCAGTTCTTC.

The rearrangement links TRBV7-9 to TRBJ2-1, with D perhaps TRBD1 (5 bases). Deletions cut 5 bases from V and 8 bases from J, with 13 bases between. The CDR3 is 13 residues long. Germline CDR1 is SEHNR and CDR2 is FQNEAQ (reference sequence). CDR3 sequence reads: CASSAPQGDEQFF. DNA for the CDR3: TGTGCCAGCAGCGCACCGCAAGGGGATGAGCAGTTCTTC.

This chain uses TRBV5-4 with TRBJ1-2, with 9 bases identical to TRBD1. CDR3 length: 15 amino acids. V was pared by 6 bases and J by 1 base, with 7 bases of the junction left unmatched. Germline CDR1 reads SGHNT; CDR2 reads YYREEE (reference sequence). CDR3 protein: CASNPTGGHNYGYTF. The DNA for the CDR3 is TGTGCCAGCAACCCGACAGGGGGTCATAACTATGGCTACACCTTC.

V is TRBV27 and J is TRBJ2-5; 7 bases match TRBD1. The CDR3 extends over 15 amino acids. Germline CDR1 reads MNHEY; CDR2 reads SMNVEV (reference sequence). Unmatched junction bases numbered 8, after V lost 5 bases and J lost 2 bases. The CDR3 DNA follows: TGTGCCAGCAGTACGACCCGGGACAGTCAAGAGACCCAGTACTTC. As protein: CASSTTRDSQETQYF.

This clone was seen a few times. The chain employs TRBV19 and TRBJ1-6; D is unresolved. The CDR3 is 11 residues long. Germline CDR1 and CDR2: LNHDA and SQIVND (reference sequence). V lost 7 bases and J lost 10, with 8 bases in between. CDR3 protein: CASKKESPLHF. CDR3 nucleotides: TGTGCCAGTAAAAAAGAATCACCCCTCCACTTT.

V and J are TRBV6-1 and TRBJ1-5; 8 nucleotides agree with TRBD1. The junction had 11 bases not matched to a gene; V was cut back by 6 bases and J by 7 bases. Germline CDR1 is MNHNS and CDR2 is SASEGT. The CDR3 is 15 residues long. The CDR3 protein is CASSTYQGANQPQHF. The CDR3 bases are TGTGCCAGCAGCACCTATCAGGGGGCGAACCAGCCCCAGCATTTT.

In this sample, this clone turned up once. The gene calls are TRBV18 and TRBJ2-7; D not certain. V lost 2 bases and J lost 0, with 11 bases in between. The CDR3 is 15 residues long. Germline CDR1 KGHSH, CDR2 LQKENI. The CDR3 here is CASSPSPGYSYEQYF. As DNA, the CDR3 is TGTGCCAGCTCACCATCCCCCGGGTACTCCTACGAGCAGTACTTC.

V usage is TRBV18 and J usage is TRBJ1-5, with D hard to call. Deletions cut 3 bases from V and 6 bases from J, with 15 bases between. This CDR3 has 15 residues. The V gene's germline CDR1 is KGHSH and CDR2 LQKENI. CDR3 protein: CASSPRQEGGQPQHF. The CDR3 nucleotides are TGTGCCAGCTCACCGAGGCAAGAGGGAGGTCAGCCCCAGCATTTT.

This rearrangement joins TRBV5-1 to TRBJ2-1; D ambiguous. V was trimmed by 1 base and J by 8 bases, leaving 13 bases between them. Looked up from germline, CDR1 is SGHRS and CDR2 is YFSETQ. This CDR3 comprises 14 residues. Here the CDR3 DNA reads TGCGCCAGCAGCTTGCCACCCTTCGAGGATGAGCAGTTCTTC. It codes for CASSLPPFEDEQFF.

This clone was seen a handful of times. V is TRBV13 and J is TRBJ2-1; the D gene is possibly TRBD2 (5 bases). This CDR3 contains 14 residues. The V and J ends lost 8 bases and 5 bases respectively, with 16 bases between them. The germline V gene encodes CDR1 PRHDT and CDR2 FYEKMQ (reference sequence). CDR3 region: CASAAQRGHNEQFF. In DNA form, the CDR3 reads TGTGCCAGCGCCGCCCAGCGCGGGCACAATGAGCAGTTCTTC.

The V gene is TRBV9, the J gene TRBJ1-2, with 7 bases identical to TRBD1. From germline, CDR1 is SGDLS and CDR2 YYNGEE. V gave up 0 bases and J gave up 5 bases; unmatched junction bases: 10. CDR3 length: 16 residues. The DNA for the CDR3 is TGTGCCAGCAGCGTAGGGGGTACAGGGGCCAAGTATGGCTACACCTTC. Protein product: CASSVGGTGAKYGYTF.

The chain is built from TRBV7-3 and TRBJ2-6; the D gene is possibly TRBD1 (5 bases). V shed 2 bases and J shed 0 bases, with 8 bases lying between them. The CDR3 has 16 amino acids. Germline values: CDR1 SGHTA, CDR2 FQGTGA. The CDR3 loop is CASSLQGHSGANVLTF. Here the CDR3 DNA reads TGTGCCAGCAGCTTACAGGGTCACTCTGGGGCCAACGTCCTGACTTTC.

This clone occurred once. The V gene is TRBV6-5, the J gene TRBJ2-1, with a tentative D call TRBD2 (6 bases). The CDR3 is 14 amino acids. CDR1 MNHEY and CDR2 SVGAGI come from the germline V gene. V shed 0 bases and J shed 8 bases, with 11 bases lying between them. CDR3 DNA sequence: TGTGCCAGCAGTTACTCGCCGCGCGGGGATGAGCAGTTCTTC. Its translation: CASSYSPRGDEQFF.

The chain recombines TRBV2 with TRBJ2-2, with D perhaps TRBD1 (6 bases). CDR1 is SNHLY, CDR2 FYNNEI, per germline. Trimming removed 6 bases from V and 4 bases from J, with 12 bases in between. CDR3 length equals 14 residues. The CDR3 is CASRATGPTGELFF. The CDR3 region has the DNA TGTGCCAGCAGGGCTACAGGGCCCACCGGGGAGCTGTTTTTT. The variable domain in full, with the rest retrieved from reference TRBV2 and TRBJ2-2, is EPEVTQTPSHQVTQMGQEVILRCVPISNHLYFYWYRQILGQKVEFLVSFYNNEISEKSEIFDDQFSVERPDGSNFTLKIRSTKLEDSAMYFCASRATGPTGELFFGEGSRLTVL.

The J gene is TRBJ2-5, the V gene TRBV2; a possible D gene is TRBD2 (5 bases). CDR3 length: 15 residues. CDR1 and CDR2 from the germline V gene are SNHLY and FYNNEI. V was trimmed by 7 bases and J by 1 base, leaving 16 bases between them. The CDR3 coding sequence is TGTGCCAGCAAAGGAGGACGGGTGGGCCAAGAGACCCAGTACTTC. It is translated as CASKGGRVGQETQYF.

The chain has TRBV11-2 and TRBJ1-1; D remains unclear. The CDR3 sequence is 13 residues long. V was shortened by 2 bases and J by 5 bases, with 9 bases between the two germline ends. Germline V CDR1 and CDR2: SGHAT, FQNNGV. The CDR3 protein is CASSLMVRTEAFF. Here the CDR3 DNA reads TGTGCCAGCAGCTTAATGGTAAGGACTGAAGCTTTCTTT.

The gene calls are TRBV6-1 and TRBJ1-3, with D unclear. V gave up 5 bases and J gave up 0 bases, with 8 bases separating them. CDR3 length equals 14 residues. Germline CDR1 and CDR2: MNHNS and SASEGT. The CDR3 loop reads CASSSDNSGNTIYF. As DNA, the CDR3 is TGTGCCAGCAGTAGCGACAACTCTGGAAACACCATATATTTT.

The chain has TRBV7-2 and TRBJ1-1, with D perhaps TRBD1 (5 bases). V was trimmed by 1 base and J by 6 bases, leaving 9 bases between them. This CDR3 region has 13 residues. Per germline, CDR1 SGHTA and CDR2 FQGNSA. The CDR3, as DNA: TGTGCCAGCAGCTTAGTAAGGGGTCCTGAAGCTTTCTTT. This sequence encodes CASSLVRGPEAFF.

This clone has just a few counts. V and J are TRBV5-6 and TRBJ1-6, with D uncertain. Trimming cost V 6 bases and J 9 bases, with 13 bases left between them. Germline CDR1 reads SGHDT; CDR2 reads YYEEEE. The CDR3 runs to 13 residues. In nucleotides, the CDR3 is TGTGCCAGCAACAAACGGGATTTTTCACCCCTCCACTTT. It codes for CASNKRDFSPLHF.

V and J are TRBV4-1 and TRBJ1-5; D might be TRBD1 (5 bases). CDR1 and CDR2 from the germline V gene are MGHRA and YSYEKL. The CDR3 contains 14 residues. V was clipped by 0 bases and J by 4 bases, with 7 bases between them. CDR3 sequence: CASSQDRANQPQHF. CDR3 nucleotides: TGCGCCAGCAGCCAAGACAGGGCTAATCAGCCCCAGCATTTT.

For this clone: At the DNA level, this CDR3 is encoded by other sequences in the same sample as well. The chain joins TRBV5-4 to TRBJ1-5; D gene uncertain. Germline CDR1 and CDR2: SGHNT and YYREEE (reference sequence). The CDR3 extends over 13 amino acids. The ends were cut back, 0 bases at V and 0 bases at J, with 1 base in the middle. As DNA, the CDR3 is TGTGCCAGCAGCTTGGATAGCAATCAGCCCCAGCATTTT. It encodes CASSLDSNQPQHF.